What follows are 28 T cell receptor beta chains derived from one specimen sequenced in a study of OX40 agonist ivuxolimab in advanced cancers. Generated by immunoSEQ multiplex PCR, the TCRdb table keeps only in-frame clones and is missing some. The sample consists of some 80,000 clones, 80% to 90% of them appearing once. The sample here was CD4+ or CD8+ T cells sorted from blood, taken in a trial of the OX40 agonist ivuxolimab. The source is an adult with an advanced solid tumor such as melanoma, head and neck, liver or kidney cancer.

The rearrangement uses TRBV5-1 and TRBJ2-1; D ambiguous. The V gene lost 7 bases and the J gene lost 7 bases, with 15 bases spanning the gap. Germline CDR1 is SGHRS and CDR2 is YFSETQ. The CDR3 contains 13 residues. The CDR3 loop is CASRPRSQNEQFF. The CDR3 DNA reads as TGCGCCAGCCGTCCCCGTTCCCAAAATGAGCAGTTCTTC.

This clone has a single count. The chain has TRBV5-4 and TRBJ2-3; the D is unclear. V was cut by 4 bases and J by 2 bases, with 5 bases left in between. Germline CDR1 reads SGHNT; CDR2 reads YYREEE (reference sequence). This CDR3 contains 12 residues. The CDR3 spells CASSIDTDTQYF. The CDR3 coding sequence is TGTGCCAGCAGCATCGACACAGATACGCAGTATTTT.

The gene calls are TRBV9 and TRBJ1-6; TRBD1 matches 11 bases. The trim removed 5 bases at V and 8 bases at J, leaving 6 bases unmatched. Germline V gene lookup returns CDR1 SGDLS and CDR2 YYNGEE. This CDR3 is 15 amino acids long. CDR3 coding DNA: TGTGCCAGCAGTCGGACAGGGGGCGCGGATTCACCCCTCCACTTT. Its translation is CASSRTGGADSPLHF.

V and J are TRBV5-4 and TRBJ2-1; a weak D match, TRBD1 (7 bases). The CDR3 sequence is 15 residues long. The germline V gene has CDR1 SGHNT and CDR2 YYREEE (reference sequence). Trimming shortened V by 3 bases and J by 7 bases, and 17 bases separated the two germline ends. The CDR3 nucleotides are TGTGCCAGCAGCTCTGGTTGGGCAGGGGGGAATGAGCAGTTCTTC. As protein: CASSSGWAGGNEQFF. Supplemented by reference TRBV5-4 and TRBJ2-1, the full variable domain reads ETGVTQSPTHLIKTRGQQVTLRCSSQSGHNTVSWYQQALGQGPQFIFQYYREEENGRGNFPPRFSGLQFPNYSSELNVNALELDDSALYLCASSSGWAGGNEQFFGPGTRLTVL.

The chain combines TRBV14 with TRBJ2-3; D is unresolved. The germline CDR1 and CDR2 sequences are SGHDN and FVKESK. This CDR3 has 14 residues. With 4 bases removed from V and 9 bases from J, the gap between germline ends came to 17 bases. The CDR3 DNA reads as TGTGCCAGCAGCCCGAACCTAGGCCTCCGGACGCAGTATTTT. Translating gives CASSPNLGLRTQYF.

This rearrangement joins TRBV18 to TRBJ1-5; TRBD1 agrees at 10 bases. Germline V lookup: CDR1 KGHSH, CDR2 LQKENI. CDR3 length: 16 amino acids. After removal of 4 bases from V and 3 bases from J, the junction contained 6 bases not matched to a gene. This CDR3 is CASSQGGQGNNQPQHF. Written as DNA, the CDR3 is TGTGCCAGCTCACAGGGGGGACAGGGGAACAATCAGCCCCAGCATTTT.

The CDR3, as DNA: TGTGCCAGCAGGTGGCAGGGGGCCGACGAGCAGTACTTC. This encodes CASRWQGADEQYF. The V call is TRBV6-1, the J call TRBJ2-5, with 8 positions matching TRBD1. The J call is doubtful: the DNA matches TRBJ2-7 better. The CDR3 contains 13 residues. Germline V lookup: CDR1 MNHNS, CDR2 SASEGT.

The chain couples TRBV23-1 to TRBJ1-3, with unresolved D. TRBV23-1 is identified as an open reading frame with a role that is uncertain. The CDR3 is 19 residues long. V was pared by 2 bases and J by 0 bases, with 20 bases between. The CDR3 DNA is TGCGCCAGCAGTCAAGGGGTTGCCCACAGCCTTATCTCTGGAAACACCATATATTTT. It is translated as CASSQGVAHSLISGNTIYF.

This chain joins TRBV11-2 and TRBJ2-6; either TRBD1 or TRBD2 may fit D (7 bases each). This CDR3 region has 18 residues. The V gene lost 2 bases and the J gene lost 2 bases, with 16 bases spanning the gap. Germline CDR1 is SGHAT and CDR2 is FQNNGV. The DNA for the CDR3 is TGTGCCAGCAGCTTATACCCAGGGGGGGGCACTGGGGCCAACGTCCTGACTTTC. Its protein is CASSLYPGGGTGANVLTF.

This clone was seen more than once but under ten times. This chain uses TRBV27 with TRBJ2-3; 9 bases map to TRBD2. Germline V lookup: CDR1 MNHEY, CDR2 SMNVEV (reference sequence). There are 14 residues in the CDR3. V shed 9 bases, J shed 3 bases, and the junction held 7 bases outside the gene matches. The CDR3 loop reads CASHRTSVTDTQYF. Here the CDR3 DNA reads TGTGCCAGTCATCGGACTAGCGTGACAGATACGCAGTATTTT.

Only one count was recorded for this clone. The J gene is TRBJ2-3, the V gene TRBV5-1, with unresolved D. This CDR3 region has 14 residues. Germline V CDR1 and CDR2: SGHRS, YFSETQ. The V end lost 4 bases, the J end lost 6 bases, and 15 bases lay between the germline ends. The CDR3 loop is CASSPRPDVDTQYF. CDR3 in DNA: TGCGCCAGCAGCCCTCGACCAGACGTGGATACGCAGTATTTT.

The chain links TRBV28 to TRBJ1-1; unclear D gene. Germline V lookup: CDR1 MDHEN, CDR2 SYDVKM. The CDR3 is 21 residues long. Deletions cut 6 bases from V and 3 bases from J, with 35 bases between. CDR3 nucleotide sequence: TGTGCCAGCAGCCGGACTTGGAGTTGGTTATCGATAATGACAAAGGACACTGAAGCTTTCTTT. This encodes CASSRTWSWLSIMTKDTEAFF.

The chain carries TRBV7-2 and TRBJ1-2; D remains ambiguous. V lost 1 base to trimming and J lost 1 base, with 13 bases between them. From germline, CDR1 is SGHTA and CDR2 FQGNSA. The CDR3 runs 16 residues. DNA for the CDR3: TGTGCCAGCAGCTTAGATACAGCGGTGTTTAACTATGGCTACACCTTC. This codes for CASSLDTAVFNYGYTF.

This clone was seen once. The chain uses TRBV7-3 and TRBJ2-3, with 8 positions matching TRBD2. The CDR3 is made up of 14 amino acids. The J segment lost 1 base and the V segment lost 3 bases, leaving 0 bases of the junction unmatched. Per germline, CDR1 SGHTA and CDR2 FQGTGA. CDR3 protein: CASSLGLGTDTQYF. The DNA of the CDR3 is TGTGCCAGCAGCTTGGGACTAGGCACAGATACGCAGTATTTT.

This chain's CDR3 is CASRFQADRYYGYTF. The CDR3 DNA sequence: TGTGCCAGCCGCTTCCAGGCTGACAGGTACTATGGCTACACCTTC. J is TRBJ1-2 and V is TRBV27; weak D call: TRBD1 (6 bases). V was clipped by 8 bases and J by 3 bases, with 19 bases between them. The CDR3 extends over 15 amino acids. Germline CDR1 is MNHEY and CDR2 is SMNVEV (reference sequence).

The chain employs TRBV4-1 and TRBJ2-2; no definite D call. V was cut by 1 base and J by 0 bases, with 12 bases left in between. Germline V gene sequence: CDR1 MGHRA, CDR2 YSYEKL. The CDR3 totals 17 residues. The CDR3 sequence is CASSQGTARTNTGELFF. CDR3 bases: TGCGCCAGCAGCCAAGGGACGGCTAGGACGAACACCGGGGAGCTGTTTTTT.

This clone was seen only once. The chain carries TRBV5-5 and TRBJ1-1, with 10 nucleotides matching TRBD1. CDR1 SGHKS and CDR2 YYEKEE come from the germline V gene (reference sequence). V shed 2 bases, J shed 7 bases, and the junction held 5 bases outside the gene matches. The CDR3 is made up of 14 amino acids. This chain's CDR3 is CASSFLDRGIEAFF. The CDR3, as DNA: TGTGCCAGCAGCTTCCTGGACAGGGGGATTGAAGCTTTCTTT.

Here the CDR3 DNA reads TGTGCCACCAGCAGAAAAAAGGGAGGGGTCACCTACAATGAGCAGTTCTTC. It translates to CATSRKKGGVTYNEQFF. This chain joins TRBV15 and TRBJ2-1, with 7 bases matching TRBD2. The CDR3 is 17 amino acids. The germline gives CDR1 LNHNV, CDR2 YYDKDF (reference sequence). The V segment lost 2 bases and the J segment 2 bases; nucleotides outside the gene matches: 9.

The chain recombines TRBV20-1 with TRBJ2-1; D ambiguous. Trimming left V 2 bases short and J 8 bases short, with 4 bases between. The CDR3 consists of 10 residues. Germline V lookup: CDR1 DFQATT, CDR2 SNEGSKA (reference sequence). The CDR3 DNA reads TGCAGTGCTAGAATTGATGAGCAGTTCTTC. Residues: CSARIDEQFF.

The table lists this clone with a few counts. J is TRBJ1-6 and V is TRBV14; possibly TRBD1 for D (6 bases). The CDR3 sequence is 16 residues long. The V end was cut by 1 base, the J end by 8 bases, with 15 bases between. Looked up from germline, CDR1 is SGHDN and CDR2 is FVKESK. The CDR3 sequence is CASSQVRGLKDSPLHF. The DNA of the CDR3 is TGTGCCAGCAGCCAAGTACGGGGGCTTAAAGATTCACCCCTCCACTTT.

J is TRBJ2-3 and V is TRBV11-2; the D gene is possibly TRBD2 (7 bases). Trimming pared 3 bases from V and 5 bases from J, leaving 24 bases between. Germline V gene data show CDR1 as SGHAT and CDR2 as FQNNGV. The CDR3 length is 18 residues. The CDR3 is CASSFGGSWGGQGDTQYF. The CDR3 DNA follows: TGTGCCAGCAGCTTTGGCGGCTCGTGGGGGGGCCAGGGAGATACGCAGTATTTT.

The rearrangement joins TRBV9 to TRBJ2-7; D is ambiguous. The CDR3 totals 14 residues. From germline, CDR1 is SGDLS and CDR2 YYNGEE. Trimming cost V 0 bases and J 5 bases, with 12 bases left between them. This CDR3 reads CASSVDGPPNEQYF. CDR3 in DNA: TGTGCCAGCAGCGTAGACGGGCCCCCCAACGAGCAGTACTTC.

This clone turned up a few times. DNA for the CDR3: TGTGCCAGCAGCCAAGCGGGGGGTGGGCAGTTCTTC. This sequence encodes CASSQAGGGQFF. The rearrangement joins TRBV4-2 to TRBJ2-1; the match to TRBD2 covers 7 bases. The ends lost 1 base at V and 12 bases at J; junction bases unmatched: 3. CDR1 LGHNA and CDR2 YNFKEQ come from the germline V gene. This CDR3 is built from 12 residues.

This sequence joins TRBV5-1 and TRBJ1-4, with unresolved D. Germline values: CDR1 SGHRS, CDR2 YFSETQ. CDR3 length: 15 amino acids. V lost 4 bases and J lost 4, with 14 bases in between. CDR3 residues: CASSAGRIFNEKLFF. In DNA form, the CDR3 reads TGCGCCAGCAGCGCCGGACGGATATTTAATGAAAAACTGTTTTTT. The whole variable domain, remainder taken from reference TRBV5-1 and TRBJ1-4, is KAGVTQTPRYLIKTRGQQVTLSCSPISGHRSVSWYQQTPGQGLQFLFEYFSETQRNKGNFPGRFSGRQFSNSRSEMNVSTLELGDSALYLCASSAGRIFNEKLFFGSGTQLSVL.

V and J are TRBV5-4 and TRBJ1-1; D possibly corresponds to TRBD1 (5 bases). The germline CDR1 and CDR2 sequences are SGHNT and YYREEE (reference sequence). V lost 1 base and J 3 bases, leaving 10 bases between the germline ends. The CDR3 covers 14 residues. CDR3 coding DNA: TGTGCCAGCAGCTTGCAGGGTTGGGACACTGAAGCTTTCTTT. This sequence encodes CASSLQGWDTEAFF. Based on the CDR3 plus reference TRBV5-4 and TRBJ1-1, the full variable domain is ETGVTQSPTHLIKTRGQQVTLRCSSQSGHNTVSWYQQALGQGPQFIFQYYREEENGRGNFPPRFSGLQFPNYSSELNVNALELDDSALYLCASSLQGWDTEAFFGQGTRLTVV.

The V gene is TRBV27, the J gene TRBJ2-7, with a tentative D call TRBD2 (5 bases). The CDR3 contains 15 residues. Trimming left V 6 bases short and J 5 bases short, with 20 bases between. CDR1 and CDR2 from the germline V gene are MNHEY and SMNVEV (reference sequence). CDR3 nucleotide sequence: TGTGCCAGCAGGAGCCTGCCTTCCGAGGGCCACGAGCAGTACTTC. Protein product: CASRSLPSEGHEQYF.

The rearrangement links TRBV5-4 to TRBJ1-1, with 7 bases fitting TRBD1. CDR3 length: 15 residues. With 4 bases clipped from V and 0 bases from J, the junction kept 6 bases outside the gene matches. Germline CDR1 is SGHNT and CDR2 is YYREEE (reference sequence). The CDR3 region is CASSLPQGVNTEAFF. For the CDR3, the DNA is TGTGCCAGCAGCCTCCCTCAGGGGGTGAACACTGAAGCTTTCTTT.

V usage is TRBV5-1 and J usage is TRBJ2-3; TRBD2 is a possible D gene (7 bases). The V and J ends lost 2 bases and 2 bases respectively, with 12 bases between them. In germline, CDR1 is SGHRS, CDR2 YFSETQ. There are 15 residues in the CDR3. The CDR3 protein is CASSLGGGPTDTQYF. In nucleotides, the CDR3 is TGCGCCAGCAGCTTAGGGGGGGGGCCCACAGATACGCAGTATTTT. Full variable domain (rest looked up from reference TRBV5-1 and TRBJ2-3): KAGVTQTPRYLIKTRGQQVTLSCSPISGHRSVSWYQQTPGQGLQFLFEYFSETQRNKGNFPGRFSGRQFSNSRSEMNVSTLELGDSALYLCASSLGGGPTDTQYFGPGTRLTVL.